This is a list of T cell receptor beta chains from one sample in a study of persistence of HIV-infected CD4 T cells. No antigen has been identified for these receptors. Assay: immunoSEQ multiplex PCR; the TCRdb copy retains only in-frame clones and omits some. The sample includes 30,000 to 45,000 clones, around 80% of them seen just once. Sequenced material: CD4+ T cells sorted from PBMCs after roughly 19-hour stimulation, taken from a patient who received antiretroviral therapy. Source of these receptors: an adult man with HIV who was CMV-seropositive. The CDR3 runs from the conserved cysteine through the conserved F or W. Each record gives: CDR3 length, D gene, V gene, clone size, J gene, CDR3 protein, CDR3 DNA. A D gene is named only where the DNA matches it firmly. Size values are once, few and many counts, or a class for expanded clones, and some rows have none.

CDR3 length: 13; D gene: .; V gene: TRBV18; clone size: .; J gene: TRBJ1-6; CDR3 protein: CASSPDSLGPLHF; CDR3 DNA: TGTGCCAGCTCACCCGACAGCCTCGGACCCCTCCACTTT
CDR3 length: 15; D gene: .; V gene: TRBV30; clone size: .; J gene: TRBJ2-7; CDR3 protein: CAWSVLLGSSYEQYF; CDR3 DNA: TGTGCCTGGAGTGTACTTCTGGGCAGCTCCTACGAGCAGTACTTC
CDR3 length: 15; D gene: .; V gene: TRBV18; clone size: .; J gene: TRBJ1-6; CDR3 protein: CASSREQGGDSPLHF; CDR3 DNA: TGTGCCAGCTCTCGGGAACAGGGAGGGGATTCACCCCTCCACTTT
CDR3 length: 15; D gene: .; V gene: TRBV7-6; clone size: few; J gene: TRBJ2-3; CDR3 protein: CASSSSGGPTDTQYF; CDR3 DNA: TGTGCCAGCAGCTCGTCCGGGGGCCCCACAGATACGCAGTATTTT
CDR3 length: 14; D gene: .; V gene: TRBV6-5; clone size: few; J gene: TRBJ1-4; CDR3 protein: CASRPDLFNEKLFF; CDR3 DNA: TGTGCCAGCAGGCCGGATCTCTTTAATGAAAAACTGTTTTTT
CDR3 length: 11; D gene: .; V gene: TRBV3-1/TRBV3-2; clone size: .; J gene: TRBJ1-2; CDR3 protein: CASSAPRGYTF; CDR3 DNA: TGTGCCAGCAGCGCCCCCCGGGGCTACACCTTC
CDR3 length: 13; D gene: .; V gene: TRBV5-1; clone size: .; J gene: TRBJ1-1; CDR3 protein: CASSFTGSTEAFF; CDR3 DNA: TGCGCCAGCAGCTTTACAGGGAGCACTGAAGCTTTCTTT
CDR3 length: 16; D gene: .; V gene: TRBV5-5; clone size: .; J gene: TRBJ1-5; CDR3 protein: CASSLGQGTSNQPQHF; CDR3 DNA: TGTGCCAGCAGCTTGGGGCAGGGAACGAGCAATCAGCCCCAGCATTTT
CDR3 length: 14; D gene: TRBD2; V gene: TRBV6-5; clone size: once; J gene: TRBJ2-2; CDR3 protein: CASTSGQLTGELFF; CDR3 DNA: TGTGCCAGCACTAGCGGCCAACTCACCGGGGAGCTGTTTTTT
CDR3 length: 11; D gene: .; V gene: TRBV20-1; clone size: once; J gene: TRBJ2-1; CDR3 protein: CSASWGREQFF; CDR3 DNA: TGCAGTGCTAGTTGGGGACGAGAGCAGTTCTTC
CDR3 length: 16; D gene: .; V gene: TRBV18; clone size: once; J gene: TRBJ1-3; CDR3 protein: CASSPLERQIGNTIYF; CDR3 DNA: TGTGCCAGCTCACCTCTCGAACGACAGATAGGAAACACCATATATTTT
CDR3 length: 16; D gene: TRBD1; V gene: TRBV2; clone size: few; J gene: TRBJ1-6; CDR3 protein: CASRHTGTGNNSPLHF; CDR3 DNA: TGTGCCAGCAGACACACCGGGACAGGGAATAATTCACCCCTCCACTTT
CDR3 length: 15; D gene: .; V gene: TRBV7-8; clone size: .; J gene: TRBJ2-7; CDR3 protein: CASGDSGGFVYEQYF; CDR3 DNA: TGTGCCAGCGGGGATTCGGGCGGGTTTGTCTACGAGCAGTACTTC
CDR3 length: 15; D gene: .; V gene: TRBV19; clone size: .; J gene: TRBJ1-5; CDR3 protein: CASSMGNSLNQPQHF; CDR3 DNA: TGTGCCAGTAGTATGGGGAACAGTCTCAATCAGCCCCAGCATTTT
CDR3 length: 17; D gene: .; V gene: TRBV5-1; clone size: once; J gene: TRBJ2-6; CDR3 protein: CASRQGPRGSGANVLTF; CDR3 DNA: TGCGCCAGCAGACAGGGACCGAGGGGGTCTGGGGCCAACGTCCTGACTTTC
CDR3 length: 13; D gene: .; V gene: TRBV3-1/TRBV3-2; clone size: .; J gene: TRBJ1-1; CDR3 protein: CASSQRRNTEAFF; CDR3 DNA: TGTGCCAGCAGCCAAAGGCGGAACACTGAAGCTTTCTTT
CDR3 length: 15; D gene: TRBD1; V gene: TRBV5-1; clone size: .; J gene: TRBJ2-7; CDR3 protein: CASSLGDRAANEQYF; CDR3 DNA: TGCGCCAGCAGCTTGGGGGACAGGGCTGCTAACGAGCAGTACTTC
CDR3 length: 15; D gene: .; V gene: TRBV7-9; clone size: .; J gene: TRBJ1-1; CDR3 protein: CASSSRAGLDTEAFF; CDR3 DNA: TGTGCCAGCAGCTCAAGGGCAGGGTTAGACACTGAAGCTTTCTTT
CDR3 length: 14; D gene: .; V gene: TRBV18; clone size: .; J gene: TRBJ1-3; CDR3 protein: CASSPGPSGNTIYF; CDR3 DNA: TGTGCCAGCTCACCGGGGCCCTCTGGAAACACCATATATTTT
CDR3 length: 16; D gene: .; V gene: TRBV5-6; clone size: .; J gene: TRBJ1-6; CDR3 protein: CASSSYTSSYNSPLHF; CDR3 DNA: TGTGCCAGCAGCTCCTACACGAGCTCCTATAATTCACCCCTCCACTTT